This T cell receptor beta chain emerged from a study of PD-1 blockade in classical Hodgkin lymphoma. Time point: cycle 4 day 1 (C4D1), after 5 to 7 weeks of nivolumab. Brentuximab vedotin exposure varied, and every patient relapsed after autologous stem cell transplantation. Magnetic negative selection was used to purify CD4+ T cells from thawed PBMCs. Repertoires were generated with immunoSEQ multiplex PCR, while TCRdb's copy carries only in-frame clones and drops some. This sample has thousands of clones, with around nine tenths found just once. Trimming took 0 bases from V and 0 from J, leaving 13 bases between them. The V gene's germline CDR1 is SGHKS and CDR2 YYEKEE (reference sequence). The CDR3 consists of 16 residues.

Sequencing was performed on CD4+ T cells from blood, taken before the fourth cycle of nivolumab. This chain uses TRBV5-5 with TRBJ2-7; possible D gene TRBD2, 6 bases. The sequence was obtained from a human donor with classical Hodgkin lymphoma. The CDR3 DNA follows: TGTGCCAGCAGCTTGGTGGCAGGAGGGACCTCCTACGAGCAGTACTTC. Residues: CASSLVAGGTSYEQYF.